The 10 T cell receptor beta chains in this list originate from one sample, sequenced in a study of blood T cell repertoires in COVID-19. The repertoire was sequenced with immunoSEQ multiplex PCR; TCRdb's copy has only in-frame clones and lacks some. The repertoire holds a few hundred thousand clones, with more than 70% as singletons. What was sequenced was PBMCs or T cells enriched from blood (not recorded which). These receptors all come from a woman aged 40 to 50 with acute COVID-19.

This rearrangement joins TRBV7-9 to TRBJ2-3; TRBD1 matches 10 bases. CDR1 SEHNR and CDR2 FQNEAQ come from the germline V gene (reference sequence). V lost 5 bases and J lost 4; bases outside the gene matches: 15. This CDR3 contains 18 residues. The CDR3 here is CASSLTSRDRGGADTQYF. CDR3 DNA: TGTGCCAGCAGCCTTACGTCCCGGGACAGGGGAGGGGCAGATACGCAGTATTTT.

V is TRBV6-9 and J is TRBJ2-1; TRBD2 matches at 13 bases. CDR1 is MNHGY and CDR2 is SVAAGI in the germline V gene. Trimming removed 5 bases from V and 13 bases from J; junction bases left unmatched: 14. There are 16 residues in the CDR3. The CDR3 nucleotides are TGTGCCAGCAGTCGTTGGGGGACTAGCGGGAATCGGAGTCAGTTCTTC. This gives the protein CASSRWGTSGNRSQFF.

The V gene is TRBV5-6, the J gene TRBJ2-1; 8 bases are shared with TRBD2. Germline values: CDR1 SGHDT, CDR2 YYEEEE. Trimming at V came to 2 bases and at J to 5 bases, leaving 12 bases not matched to a gene. The CDR3 runs 17 residues. Here the CDR3 reads CASSFGNRAGVDNEQFF. CDR3 DNA: TGTGCCAGCAGCTTTGGGAACAGAGCGGGGGTTGACAATGAGCAGTTCTTC.

V is TRBV11-2 and J is TRBJ1-2; D is possibly TRBD1 (5 bases). The CDR3 is 14 residues long. Germline assignment: CDR1 SGHAT and CDR2 FQNNGV. Trimming removed 5 bases from V and 0 bases from J, with 10 bases in between. The CDR3, as DNA: TGTGCCAGCAGCCATGGGGCGCCTAACTATGGCTACACCTTC. The encoded protein is CASSHGAPNYGYTF.

This clone was observed a single time. The chain couples TRBV5-4 to TRBJ2-1; 7 nucleotides align to TRBD2. The CDR3 sequence is 12 residues long. With V trimmed by 3 bases and J by 12 bases, 6 bases remained unmatched. Germline V CDR1 and CDR2: SGHNT, YYREEE (reference sequence). DNA for the CDR3: TGTGCCAGCAGCTACGCGGGAGAGGGGCAGTTCTTC. Translating it yields CASSYAGEGQFF.

The chain combines TRBV6-5 with TRBJ2-1, with D maybe TRBD2 (6 bases). This CDR3 spans 14 amino acids. The V gene lost 5 bases and the J gene lost 8 bases, with 16 bases spanning the gap. Per the germline V gene, CDR1 is MNHEY and CDR2 is SVGAGI. For the CDR3, the DNA is TGTGCCAGCAGTAATCCTCCCGGGGGTCATGAGCAGTTCTTC. Protein product: CASSNPPGGHEQFF.

The J gene is TRBJ1-2, the V gene TRBV19; D remains ambiguous. Germline loops: CDR1 LNHDA, CDR2 SQIVND (reference sequence). The V end was cut by 3 bases, the J end by 4 bases, with 6 bases between. There are 12 residues in the CDR3. The CDR3 loop is CASSIFPYGYTF. CDR3 in DNA: TGTGCCAGTAGTATCTTTCCCTATGGCTACACCTTC.

The chain carries TRBV19 and TRBJ2-4, with a tentative D call TRBD2 (7 bases). The CDR3 extends over 21 amino acids. Germline loops: CDR1 LNHDA, CDR2 SQIVND (reference sequence). Trimming took off 1 base at V and 0 bases at J, with 25 bases between the two ends. CDR3 sequence: CASSIGGGGGGLGLAKNIQYF. CDR3 nucleotide sequence: TGTGCCAGTAGTATAGGTGGAGGGGGGGGCGGCTTAGGGCTAGCCAAAAACATTCAGTACTTC.

This rearrangement joins TRBV5-4 to TRBJ2-1; no clear D. The CDR3 is 13 residues long. CDR1 is SGHNT and CDR2 is YYREEE in the germline V gene (reference sequence). The germline V and J ends were trimmed by 4 bases and 6 bases, with 11 bases remaining between them. The CDR3 bases are TGTGCCAGCAGCCCGGATGCTAGCAATGAGCAGTTCTTC. Its translation: CASSPDASNEQFF.

V usage is TRBV12-3 or TRBV12-4 and J usage is TRBJ1-3; possible D gene TRBD1, 5 bases. The CDR3 is 13 residues long. V was pared by 6 bases and J by 0 bases, with 6 bases between. CDR3: CASSQGSGNTIYF. Written as DNA, the CDR3 is TGTGCCAGCAGCCAGGGCTCTGGAAACACCATATATTTT.